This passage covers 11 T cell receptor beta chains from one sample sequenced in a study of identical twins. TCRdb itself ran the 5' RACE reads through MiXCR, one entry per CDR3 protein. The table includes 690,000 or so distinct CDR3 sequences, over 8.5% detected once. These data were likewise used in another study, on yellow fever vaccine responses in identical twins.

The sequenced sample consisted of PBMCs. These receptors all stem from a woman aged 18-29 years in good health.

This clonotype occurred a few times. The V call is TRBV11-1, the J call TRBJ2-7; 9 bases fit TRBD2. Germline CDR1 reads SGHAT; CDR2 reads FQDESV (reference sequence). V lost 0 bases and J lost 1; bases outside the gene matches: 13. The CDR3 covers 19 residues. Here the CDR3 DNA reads TGTGCCAGCAGCTTAGCGTCCTTGCGGGAGGGCCTTGATTCCTACGAGCAGTACTTC. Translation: CASSLASLREGLDSYEQYF.

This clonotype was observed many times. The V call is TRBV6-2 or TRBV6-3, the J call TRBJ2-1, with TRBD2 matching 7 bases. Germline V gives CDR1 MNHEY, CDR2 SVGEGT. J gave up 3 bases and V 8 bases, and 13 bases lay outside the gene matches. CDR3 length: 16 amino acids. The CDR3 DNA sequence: TGTGCCAGCTCAAATCGGGGGAGGGACGGCTACAATGAGCAGTTCTTC. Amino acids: CASSNRGRDGYNEQFF.

CDR3 protein: CAIRVYEDEQFF. The CDR3 bases are TGTGCCATCAGAGTATACGAGGATGAGCAGTTCTTC. The J gene is TRBJ2-1, the V gene TRBV10-3; D is ambiguous. Trimming cost V 6 bases and J 8 bases, with 11 bases left between them. Germline CDR1 reads ENHRY; CDR2 reads SYGVKD. CDR3 length: 12 residues.

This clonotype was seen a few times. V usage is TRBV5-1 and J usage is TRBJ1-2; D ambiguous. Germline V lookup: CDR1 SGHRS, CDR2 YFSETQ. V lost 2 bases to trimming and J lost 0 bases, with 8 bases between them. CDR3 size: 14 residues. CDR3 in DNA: TGCGCCAGCAGCTTCGTCAGACCTAACTATGGCTACACCTTC. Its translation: CASSFVRPNYGYTF.

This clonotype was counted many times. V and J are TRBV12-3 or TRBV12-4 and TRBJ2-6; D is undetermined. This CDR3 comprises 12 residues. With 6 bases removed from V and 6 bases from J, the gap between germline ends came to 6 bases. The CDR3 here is CASSSVANVLTF. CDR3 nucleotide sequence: TGTGCCAGCAGCTCGGTGGCCAACGTCCTGACTTTC.

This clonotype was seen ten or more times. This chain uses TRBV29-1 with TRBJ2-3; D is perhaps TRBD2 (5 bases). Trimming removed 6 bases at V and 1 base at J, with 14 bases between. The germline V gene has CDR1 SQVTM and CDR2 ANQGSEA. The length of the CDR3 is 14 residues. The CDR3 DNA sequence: TGCAGCGTAGCAGGCGGGCGCGGCACAGATACGCAGTATTTT. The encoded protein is CSVAGGRGTDTQYF.

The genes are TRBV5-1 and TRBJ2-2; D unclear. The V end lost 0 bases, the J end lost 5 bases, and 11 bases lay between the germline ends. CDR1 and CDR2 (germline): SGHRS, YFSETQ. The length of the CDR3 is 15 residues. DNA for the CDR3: TGCGCCAGCAGCTTGGTTGTAGGGCTTACCGGGGAGCTGTTTTTT. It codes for CASSLVVGLTGELFF.

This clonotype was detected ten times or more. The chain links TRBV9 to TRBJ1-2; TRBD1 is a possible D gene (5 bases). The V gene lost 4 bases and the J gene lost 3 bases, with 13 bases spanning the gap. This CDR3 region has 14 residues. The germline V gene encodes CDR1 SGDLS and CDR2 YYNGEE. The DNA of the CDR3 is TGTGCCAGCAGCCCTCAGGGTTTTGACTATGGCTACACCTTC. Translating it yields CASSPQGFDYGYTF.

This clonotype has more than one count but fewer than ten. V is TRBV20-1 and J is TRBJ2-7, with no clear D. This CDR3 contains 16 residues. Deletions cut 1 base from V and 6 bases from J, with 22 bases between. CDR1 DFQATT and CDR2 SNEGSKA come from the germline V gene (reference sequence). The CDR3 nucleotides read TGCAGTGCTAGAGTGCGTGGCAGACCGATTCTCTCCGAGCAGTACTTC. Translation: CSARVRGRPILSEQYF.

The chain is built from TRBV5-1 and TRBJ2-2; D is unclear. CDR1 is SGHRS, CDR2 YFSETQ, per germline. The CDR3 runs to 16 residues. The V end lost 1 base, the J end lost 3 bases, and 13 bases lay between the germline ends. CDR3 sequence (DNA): TGCGCCAGCAGCTTGCTGGCAGAGTTCTACACCGGGGAGCTGTTTTTT. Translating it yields CASSLLAEFYTGELFF.

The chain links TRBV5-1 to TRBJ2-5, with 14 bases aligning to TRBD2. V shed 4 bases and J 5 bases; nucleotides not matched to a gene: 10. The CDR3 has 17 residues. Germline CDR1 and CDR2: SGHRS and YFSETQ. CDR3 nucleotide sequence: TGCGCCAGCAGCCCGGGGACTAGCGGGGGTGTGGTGGAGACCCAGTACTTC. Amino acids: CASSPGTSGGVVETQYF.